The clone carrying this T cell receptor (beta chain) was seen at least ten times. Antigen: not known. The sample comes from a study of T cell clonality in common variable immunodeficiency. Study-wide results and caveats: T cell subpopulation sequencing would be needed to explain CVID clonality.

Using immunoSEQ multiplex PCR, the repertoire was profiled, and TCRdb retains in-frame clones only, with some absent. The specimen gives 40,000 to 50,000 clones without singletons; the ten biggest hold 10%. This TCR was recovered from a person between 18 and 75 years old in good health. Sequenced input: peripheral blood mononuclear cells.

The part of the CDR3 DNA that was read is TGTGCCAGCAACTGGGGGCGGGGGGGCTCCGATGAG. Its protein is CASNWGRGGSDE. The whole CDR3 is CASNWGRGGSDEQFF. The chain has TRBV7-9 and TRBJ2-1, with 9 bases fitting TRBD2. Sequencing ends 3 residues short of the CDR3 end; the germline J gene provides the rest. The germline gives CDR1 SEHNR, CDR2 FQNEAQ (reference sequence). The V and J ends lost 7 bases and 8 bases, in that order; junction bases with no gene match: 12. There are 15 residues in the CDR3.